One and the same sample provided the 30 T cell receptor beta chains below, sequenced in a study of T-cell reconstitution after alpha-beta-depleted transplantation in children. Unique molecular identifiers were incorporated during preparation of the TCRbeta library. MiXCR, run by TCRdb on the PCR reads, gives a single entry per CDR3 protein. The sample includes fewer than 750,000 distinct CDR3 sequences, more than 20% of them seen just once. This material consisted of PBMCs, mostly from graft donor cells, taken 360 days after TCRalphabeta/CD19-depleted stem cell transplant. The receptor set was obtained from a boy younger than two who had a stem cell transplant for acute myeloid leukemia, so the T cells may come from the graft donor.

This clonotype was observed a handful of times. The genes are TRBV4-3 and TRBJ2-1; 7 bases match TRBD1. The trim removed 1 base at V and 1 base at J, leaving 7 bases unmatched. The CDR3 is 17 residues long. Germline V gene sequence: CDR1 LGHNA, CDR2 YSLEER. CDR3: CASSQGGGFWSYNEQFF. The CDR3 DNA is TGCGCCAGCAGCCAAGGAGGGGGCTTTTGGTCCTACAATGAGCAGTTCTTC.

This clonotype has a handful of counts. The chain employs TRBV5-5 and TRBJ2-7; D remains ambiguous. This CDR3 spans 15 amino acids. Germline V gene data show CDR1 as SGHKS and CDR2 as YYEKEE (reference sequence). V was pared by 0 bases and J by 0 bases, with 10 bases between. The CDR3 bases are TGTGCCAGCAGCTTGGCCGGTGGACCCTCCTACGAGCAGTACTTC. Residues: CASSLAGGPSYEQYF. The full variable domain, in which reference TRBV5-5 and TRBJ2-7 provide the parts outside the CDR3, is DAGVTQSPTHLIKTRGQQVTLRCSPISGHKSVSWYQQVLGQGPQFIFQYYEKEERGRGNFPDRFSARQFPNYSSELNVNALLLGDSALYLCASSLAGGPSYEQYFGPGTRLTVT.

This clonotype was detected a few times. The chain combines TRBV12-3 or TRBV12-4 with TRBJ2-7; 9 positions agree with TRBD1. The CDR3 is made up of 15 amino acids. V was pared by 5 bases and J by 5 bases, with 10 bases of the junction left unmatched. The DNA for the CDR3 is TGTGCCAGCAGTCGGGTGACAGGGGGAATTGACGAGCAGTACTTC. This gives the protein CASSRVTGGIDEQYF.

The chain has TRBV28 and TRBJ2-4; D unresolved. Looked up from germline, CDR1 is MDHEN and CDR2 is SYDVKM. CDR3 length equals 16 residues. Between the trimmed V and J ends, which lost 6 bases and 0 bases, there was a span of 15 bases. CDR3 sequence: CASSHMSSLAKNIQYF. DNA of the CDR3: TGTGCCAGCAGCCACATGAGTTCCCTAGCCAAAAACATTCAGTACTTC. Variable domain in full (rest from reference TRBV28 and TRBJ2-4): DVKVTQSSRYLVKRTGEKVFLECVQDMDHENMFWYRQDPGLGLRLIYFSYDVKMKEKGDIPEGYSVSREKKERFSLILESASTNQTSMYLCASSHMSSLAKNIQYFGAGTRLSVL.

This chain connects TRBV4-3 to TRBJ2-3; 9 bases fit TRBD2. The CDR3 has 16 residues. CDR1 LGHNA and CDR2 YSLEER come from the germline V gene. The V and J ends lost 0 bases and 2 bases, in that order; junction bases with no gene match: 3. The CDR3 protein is CASSQDASGVTDTQYF. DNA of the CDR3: TGCGCCAGCAGCCAAGATGCTAGCGGGGTCACAGATACGCAGTATTTT.

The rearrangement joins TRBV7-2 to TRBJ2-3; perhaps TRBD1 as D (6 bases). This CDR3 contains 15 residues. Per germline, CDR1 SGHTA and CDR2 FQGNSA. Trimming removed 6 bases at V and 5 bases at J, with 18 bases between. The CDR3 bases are TGTGCCAGCAGTTCGATAGCGAGGGGGTTAGATACGCAGTATTTT. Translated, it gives CASSSIARGLDTQYF. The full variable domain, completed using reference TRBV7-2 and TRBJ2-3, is GAGVSQSPSNKVTEKGKDVELRCDPISGHTALYWYRQSLGQGLEFLIYFQGNSAPDKSGLPSDRFSAERTGGSVSTLTIQRTQQEDSAVYLCASSSIARGLDTQYFGPGTRLTVL.

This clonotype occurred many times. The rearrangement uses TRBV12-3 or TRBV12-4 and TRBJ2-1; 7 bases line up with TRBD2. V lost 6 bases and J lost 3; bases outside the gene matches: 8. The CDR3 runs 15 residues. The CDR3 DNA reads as TGTGCCAGCAGCCTTACTCGGGGGGTCTACAATGAGCAGTTCTTC. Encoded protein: CASSLTRGVYNEQFF.

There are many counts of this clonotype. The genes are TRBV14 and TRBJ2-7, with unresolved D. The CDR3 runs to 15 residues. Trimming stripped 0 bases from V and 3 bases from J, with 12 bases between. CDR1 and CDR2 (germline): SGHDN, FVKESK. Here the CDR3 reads CASSQEPGDGYEQYF. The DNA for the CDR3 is TGTGCCAGCAGCCAAGAGCCTGGCGACGGCTACGAGCAGTACTTC. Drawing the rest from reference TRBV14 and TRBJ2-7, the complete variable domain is EAGVTQFPSHSVIEKGQTVTLRCDPISGHDNLYWYRRVMGKEIKFLLHFVKESKQDESGMPNNRFLAERTGGTYSTLKVQPAELEDSGVYFCASSQEPGDGYEQYFGPGTRLTVT.

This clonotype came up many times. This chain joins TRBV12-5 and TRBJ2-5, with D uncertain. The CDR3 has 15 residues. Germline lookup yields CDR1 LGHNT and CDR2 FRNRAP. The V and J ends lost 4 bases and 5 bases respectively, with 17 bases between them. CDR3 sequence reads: CASGSGPGPGETQYF. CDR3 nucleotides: TGTGCTAGTGGTTCCGGGCCAGGTCCTGGGGAGACCCAGTACTTC.

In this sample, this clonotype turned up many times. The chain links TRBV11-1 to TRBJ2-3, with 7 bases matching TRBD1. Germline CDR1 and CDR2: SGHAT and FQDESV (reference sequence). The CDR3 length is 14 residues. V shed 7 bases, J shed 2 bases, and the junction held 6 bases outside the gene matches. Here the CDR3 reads CASTPGTATDTQYF. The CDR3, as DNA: TGTGCCAGCACCCCCGGGACAGCCACAGATACGCAGTATTTT.

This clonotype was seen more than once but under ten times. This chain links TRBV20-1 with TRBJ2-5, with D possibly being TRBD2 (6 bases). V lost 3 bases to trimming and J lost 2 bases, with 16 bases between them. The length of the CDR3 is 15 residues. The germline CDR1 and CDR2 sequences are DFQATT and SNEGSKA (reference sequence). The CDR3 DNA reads TGCAGTGCTAGTCTGGTCAGAGGGAGGCAAGAGACCCAGTACTTC. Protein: CSASLVRGRQETQYF.

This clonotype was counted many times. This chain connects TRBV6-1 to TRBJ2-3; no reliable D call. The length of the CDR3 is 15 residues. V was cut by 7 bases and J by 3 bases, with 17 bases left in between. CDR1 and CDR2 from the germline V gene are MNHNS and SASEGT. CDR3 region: CASTNLGPPTDTQYF. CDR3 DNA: TGTGCCAGCACCAACTTAGGACCCCCTACAGATACGCAGTATTTT.

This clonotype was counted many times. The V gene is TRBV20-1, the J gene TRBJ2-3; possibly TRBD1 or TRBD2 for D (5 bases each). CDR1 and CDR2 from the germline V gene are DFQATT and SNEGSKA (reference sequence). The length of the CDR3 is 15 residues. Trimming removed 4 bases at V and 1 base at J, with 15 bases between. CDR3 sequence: CSATGRDARTDTQYF. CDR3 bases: TGCAGTGCTACCGGCAGGGACGCCCGCACAGATACGCAGTATTTT.

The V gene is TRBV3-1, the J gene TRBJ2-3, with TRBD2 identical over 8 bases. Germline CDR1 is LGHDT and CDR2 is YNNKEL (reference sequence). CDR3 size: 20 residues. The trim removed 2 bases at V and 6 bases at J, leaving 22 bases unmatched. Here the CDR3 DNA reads TGTGCCAGCAGCCAACCCGTCGGAGGGGTAGCGGGGAGACCAGGGGATACGCAGTATTTT. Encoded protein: CASSQPVGGVAGRPGDTQYF.

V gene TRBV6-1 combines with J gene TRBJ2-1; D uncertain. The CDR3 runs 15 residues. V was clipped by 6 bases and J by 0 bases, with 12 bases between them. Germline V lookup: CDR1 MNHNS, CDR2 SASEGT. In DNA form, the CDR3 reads TGTGCCAGCAGCCACACAGACGGCTCCTACAATGAGCAGTTCTTC. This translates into CASSHTDGSYNEQFF.

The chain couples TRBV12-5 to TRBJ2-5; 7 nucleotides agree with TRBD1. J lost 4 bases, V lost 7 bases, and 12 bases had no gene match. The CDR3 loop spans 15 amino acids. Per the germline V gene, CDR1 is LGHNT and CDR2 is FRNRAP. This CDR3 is CASAWLETGIETQYF. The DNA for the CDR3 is TGTGCTAGTGCCTGGTTGGAGACAGGGATAGAGACCCAGTACTTC. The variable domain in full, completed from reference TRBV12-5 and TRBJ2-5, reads DARVTQTPRHKVTEMGQEVTMRCQPILGHNTVFWYRQTMMQGLELLAYFRNRAPLDDSGMPKDRFSAEMPDATLATLKIQPSEPRDSAVYFCASAWLETGIETQYFGPGTRLLVL.

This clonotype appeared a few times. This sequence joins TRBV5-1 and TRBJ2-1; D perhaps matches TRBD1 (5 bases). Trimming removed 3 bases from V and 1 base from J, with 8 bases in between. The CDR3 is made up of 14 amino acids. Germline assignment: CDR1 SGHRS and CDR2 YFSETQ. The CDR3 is CASSSRVSYNEQFF. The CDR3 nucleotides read TGCGCCAGCAGCTCCAGGGTATCCTACAATGAGCAGTTCTTC. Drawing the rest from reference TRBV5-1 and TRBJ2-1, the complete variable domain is KAGVTQTPRYLIKTRGQQVTLSCSPISGHRSVSWYQQTPGQGLQFLFEYFSETQRNKGNFPGRFSGRQFSNSRSEMNVSTLELGDSALYLCASSSRVSYNEQFFGPGTRLTVL.

The CDR3 protein is CASSYSPDRAYGYTF. The CDR3 nucleotides read TGTGCCAGCAGTTACTCACCCGACAGAGCCTATGGCTACACCTTC. This chain links TRBV6-5 with TRBJ1-2, with a possible D match to TRBD1 (5 bases). V gave up 0 bases and J gave up 4 bases, with 12 bases separating them. CDR3 length equals 15 residues. Germline values: CDR1 MNHEY, CDR2 SVGAGI.

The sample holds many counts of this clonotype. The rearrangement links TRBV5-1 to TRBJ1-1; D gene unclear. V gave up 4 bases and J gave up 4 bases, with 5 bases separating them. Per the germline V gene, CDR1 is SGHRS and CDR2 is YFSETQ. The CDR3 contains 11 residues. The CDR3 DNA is TGCGCCAGCAGCAACCCCACTGAAGCTTTCTTT. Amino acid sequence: CASSNPTEAFF.

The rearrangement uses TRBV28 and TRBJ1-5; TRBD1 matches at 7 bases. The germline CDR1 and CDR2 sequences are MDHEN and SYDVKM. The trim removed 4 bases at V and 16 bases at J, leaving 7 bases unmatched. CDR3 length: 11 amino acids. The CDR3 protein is CASSSTGQKHF. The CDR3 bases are TGTGCCAGCAGTTCGACAGGGCAAAAACATTTT. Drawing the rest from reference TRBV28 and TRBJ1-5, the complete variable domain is DVKVTQSSRYLVKRTGEKVFLECVQDMDHENMFWYRQDPGLGLRLIYFSYDVKMKEKGDIPEGYSVSREKKERFSLILESASTNQTSMYLCASSSTGQKHFGDGTRLSIL.

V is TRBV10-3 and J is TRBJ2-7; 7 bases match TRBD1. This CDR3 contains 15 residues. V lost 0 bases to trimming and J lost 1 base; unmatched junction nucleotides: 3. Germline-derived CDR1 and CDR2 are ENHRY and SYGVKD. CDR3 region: CAISESGQVSYEQYF. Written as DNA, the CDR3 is TGTGCCATCAGTGAGTCAGGACAGGTATCCTACGAGCAGTACTTC.

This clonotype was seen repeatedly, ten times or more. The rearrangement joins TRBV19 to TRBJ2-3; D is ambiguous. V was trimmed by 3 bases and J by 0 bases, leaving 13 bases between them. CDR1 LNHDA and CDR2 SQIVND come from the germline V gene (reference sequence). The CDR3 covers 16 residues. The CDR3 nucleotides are TGTGCCAGTAGTATTTTCTCCCCCCTTAGCACAGATACGCAGTATTTT. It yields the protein CASSIFSPLSTDTQYF.

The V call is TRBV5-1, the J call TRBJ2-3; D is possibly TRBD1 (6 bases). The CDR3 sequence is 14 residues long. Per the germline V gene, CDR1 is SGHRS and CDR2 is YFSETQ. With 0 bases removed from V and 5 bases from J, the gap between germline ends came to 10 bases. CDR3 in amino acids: CASSLVQGRDTQYF. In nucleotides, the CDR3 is TGCGCCAGCAGCTTGGTGCAGGGGAGAGATACGCAGTATTTT.

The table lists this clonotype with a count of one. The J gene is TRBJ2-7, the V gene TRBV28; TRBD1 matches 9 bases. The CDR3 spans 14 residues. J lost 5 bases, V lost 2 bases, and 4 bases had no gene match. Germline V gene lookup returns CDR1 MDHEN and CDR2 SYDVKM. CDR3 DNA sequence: TGTGCCAGCAGTTTAATCCGGGACAGGGACGAGCAGTACTTC. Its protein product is CASSLIRDRDEQYF.

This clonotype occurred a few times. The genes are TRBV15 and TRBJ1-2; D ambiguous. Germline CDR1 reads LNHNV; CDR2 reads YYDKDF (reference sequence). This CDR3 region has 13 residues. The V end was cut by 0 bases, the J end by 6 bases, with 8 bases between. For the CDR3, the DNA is TGTGCCACCAGCAGAGAGGAGGGAGATGGCTACACCTTC. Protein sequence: CATSREEGDGYTF.

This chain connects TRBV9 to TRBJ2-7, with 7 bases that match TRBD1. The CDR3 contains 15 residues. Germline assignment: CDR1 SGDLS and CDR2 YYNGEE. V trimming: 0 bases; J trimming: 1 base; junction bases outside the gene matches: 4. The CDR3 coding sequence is TGTGCCAGCAGCGTAGGGAACAGGGGATCCTACGAGCAGTACTTC. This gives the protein CASSVGNRGSYEQYF.

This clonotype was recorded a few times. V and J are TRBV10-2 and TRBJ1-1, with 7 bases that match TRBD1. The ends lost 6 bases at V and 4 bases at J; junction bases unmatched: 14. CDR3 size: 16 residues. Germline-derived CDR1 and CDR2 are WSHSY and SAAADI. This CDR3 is CASSLWGQRRGTEAFF. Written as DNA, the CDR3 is TGCGCCAGCAGCCTGTGGGGACAGAGGAGAGGCACTGAAGCTTTCTTT.

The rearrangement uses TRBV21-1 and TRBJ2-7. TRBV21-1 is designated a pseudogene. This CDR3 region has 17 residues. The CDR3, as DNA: TGTGCCAGCAGCAATGCAAAGGACCGATTTCGCTACTACGAGCAGTACGTC. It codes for CASSNAKDRFRYYEQYV.

DNA of the CDR3: TGTACCTTCAGTTTCTTTGCAGGGGCGACTAGTAACTCTGGAAACACCATATATTTT. Translating it yields CTFSFFAGATSNSGNTIYF. The V call is TRBV12-3 or TRBV12-4, the J call TRBJ1-3, with D perhaps matching TRBD1 (6 bases). The CDR3 is made up of 19 amino acids.

CDR3 bases: TGTGCCAGCAGCTTAGAGGGACTTAACTATGGCTACACCTTC. This translates into CASSLEGLNYGYTF. This chain joins TRBV7-9 and TRBJ1-2; D perhaps matches TRBD1 (5 bases). Germline V CDR1 and CDR2: SEHNR, FQNEAQ (reference sequence). V was clipped by 1 base and J by 1 base, with 7 bases between them. This CDR3 comprises 14 residues.